These 27 T cell receptor beta chains were all obtained from the same sample, sequenced in a study of CD8 T cells in Susac syndrome. Reverse transcription of roughly 0.45 to 1 ug RNA was performed with random hexamers. Via MiXCR, TCRdb re-called the immunoSEQ multiplex PCR reads, giving one row per CDR3 protein. In the table there are 80,000 to 95,000 distinct CDR3 sequences, over 85% of which are singletons. What was sequenced was CD8+ T cells from PBMCs. The source of these receptors is a human donor with Susac syndrome.

The V and J genes are TRBV27 and TRBJ2-7; possible D gene TRBD1, 5 bases. The V and J ends lost 3 bases and 2 bases respectively, with 11 bases between them. The germline gives CDR1 MNHEY, CDR2 SMNVEV (reference sequence). The CDR3 is made up of 14 amino acids. For the CDR3, the DNA is TGTGCCAGCAGTTTGGGGCAGACGACCTACGAGCAGTACTTC. Amino acids: CASSLGQTTYEQYF.

The chain couples TRBV13 to TRBJ2-3; 12 bases map to TRBD2. CDR3 length equals 16 residues. With V trimmed by 4 bases and J by 4 bases, 6 bases remained unmatched. The V gene's germline CDR1 is PRHDT and CDR2 FYEKMQ (reference sequence). The CDR3 nucleotides read TGTGCCAGCAGCTCTCTACTAGCGGGGGGAGCAGATACGCAGTATTTT. This gives the protein CASSSLLAGGADTQYF. The full variable domain, in which reference TRBV13 and TRBJ2-3 provide the parts outside the CDR3, is AAGVIQSPRHLIKEKRETATLKCYPIPRHDTVYWYQQGPGQDPQFLISFYEKMQSDKGSIPDRFSAQQFSDYHSELNMSSLELGDSALYFCASSSLLAGGADTQYFGPGTRLTVL.

A single count supports this clonotype. The V call is TRBV11-2, the J call TRBJ2-5, with TRBD1 as a possible D gene (6 bases). The germline CDR1 and CDR2 sequences are SGHAT and FQNNGV. CDR3 length: 14 residues. Trimming removed 2 bases at V and 1 base at J, with 8 bases between. The CDR3 coding sequence is TGTGCCAGCAGCTTACGGGACATCCAAGAGACCCAGTACTTC. Translated, it gives CASSLRDIQETQYF.

The rearrangement joins TRBV30 to TRBJ2-5; a weak D match, TRBD2 (5 bases). CDR1 and CDR2 from the germline V gene are GTSNPN and SVGIG (reference sequence). The V end was cut by 0 bases, the J end by 5 bases, with 10 bases between. The CDR3 has 13 residues. CDR3 sequence (DNA): TGTGCCTGGAGTGTGGGCCCGGGGGAGACCCAGTACTTC. Translating it yields CAWSVGPGETQYF.

The chain couples TRBV13 to TRBJ2-7; either TRBD1 or TRBD2 may supply D (5 bases each). V was clipped by 8 bases and J by 2 bases, with 19 bases between them. The CDR3 runs 15 residues. Germline CDR1 and CDR2: PRHDT and FYEKMQ (reference sequence). The CDR3 DNA follows: TGTGCCAGCTGTTCCGGGGCCGACCTCACCTACGAGCAGTACTTC. It codes for CASCSGADLTYEQYF. Full variable domain (rest looked up from reference TRBV13 and TRBJ2-7): AAGVIQSPRHLIKEKRETATLKCYPIPRHDTVYWYQQGPGQDPQFLISFYEKMQSDKGSIPDRFSAQQFSDYHSELNMSSLELGDSALYFCASCSGADLTYEQYFGPGTRLTVT.

CDR3 amino acids: CASSFGGENEQFF. The CDR3 DNA is TGTGCCAGCAGTTTCGGAGGGGAGAATGAGCAGTTCTTC. This chain connects TRBV28 to TRBJ2-1; a weak D match, TRBD2 (6 bases). CDR1 is MDHEN and CDR2 is SYDVKM in the germline V gene. Trimming pared 3 bases from V and 7 bases from J, leaving 10 bases between. The CDR3 length is 13 residues.

This chain connects TRBV12-5 to TRBJ2-6; D not certain. The germline CDR1 and CDR2 sequences are LGHNT and FRNRAP. This CDR3 region has 16 residues. V was trimmed by 0 bases and J by 1 base, leaving 7 bases between them. The CDR3 DNA follows: TGTGCTAGTGGTTTGGTAACAGAGTCTGGGGCCAACGTCCTGACTTTC. It encodes CASGLVTESGANVLTF.

This chain links TRBV4-3 with TRBJ1-1; D is possibly TRBD1 (5 bases). The germline V gene encodes CDR1 LGHNA and CDR2 YSLEER. Trimming pared 4 bases from V and 2 bases from J, leaving 14 bases between. The CDR3 loop spans 15 amino acids. The CDR3 protein is CASSRARGVNTEAFF. DNA of the CDR3: TGCGCCAGCAGCCGGGCGAGAGGGGTTAACACTGAAGCTTTCTTT.

The chain couples TRBV27 to TRBJ2-3, with 10 bases matching TRBD2. The CDR3 is made up of 16 amino acids. CDR1 is MNHEY and CDR2 is SMNVEV in the germline V gene (reference sequence). V lost 4 bases to trimming and J lost 3 bases; unmatched junction nucleotides: 7. As DNA, the CDR3 is TGTGCCAGCAGTTCCCCCCTAGCGGGAGAAACAGATACGCAGTATTTT. This gives the protein CASSSPLAGETDTQYF.

The J gene is TRBJ2-1, the V gene TRBV13; maybe TRBD1 (5 bases). Germline values: CDR1 PRHDT, CDR2 FYEKMQ (reference sequence). V shed 6 bases and J shed 3 bases, with 12 bases lying between them. This CDR3 has 14 residues. Written as DNA, the CDR3 is TGTGCCAGCAGTCCTTGGGGCATCTACAATGAGCAGTTCTTC. Its translation: CASSPWGIYNEQFF.

This clonotype was seen once. The chain is built from TRBV6-6 and TRBJ1-4, with 7 bases fitting TRBD1. CDR1 MNHNY and CDR2 SVGAGI come from the germline V gene (reference sequence). V gave up 2 bases and J gave up 12 bases; unmatched junction bases: 6. The CDR3 totals 13 residues. DNA for the CDR3: TGTGCCAGCAGTTACACCAGCCAGGGGGAACTGTTTTTT. It specifies CASSYTSQGELFF.

The V call is TRBV5-1, the J call TRBJ2-7, with D unresolved. Germline-derived CDR1 and CDR2 are SGHRS and YFSETQ. CDR3 length: 12 residues. The V end was cut by 4 bases, the J end by 6 bases, with 11 bases between. CDR3 sequence (DNA): TGCGCCAGCAGCCCGGACCCCAGCGAGCAGTACTTC. Its protein product is CASSPDPSEQYF.

This sequence joins TRBV25-1 and TRBJ2-7, with a weak D call TRBD2 (5 bases). The CDR3 runs to 12 residues. Germline loops: CDR1 MGHDK, CDR2 SYGVNS. Trimming removed 6 bases from V and 8 bases from J, with 14 bases in between. CDR3 nucleotides: TGTGCCAGCAGATCGGGGAATACGCAGCAGTACTTC. As protein: CASRSGNTQQYF.

The genes are TRBV5-1 and TRBJ2-7; D unclear. Germline CDR1 SGHRS, CDR2 YFSETQ. This CDR3 has 11 residues. Trimming removed 0 bases at V and 9 bases at J, with 7 bases between. This CDR3 is CASSLGPAQYF. As DNA, the CDR3 is TGCGCCAGCAGCTTGGGGCCGGCGCAGTACTTC.

This clonotype is a singleton in its sample. The V gene is TRBV7-9, the J gene TRBJ1-2; D not certain. Germline CDR1 SEHNR, CDR2 FQNEAQ (reference sequence). The CDR3 is 13 residues long. The V gene lost 7 bases and the J gene lost 0 bases, with 9 bases spanning the gap. In DNA form, the CDR3 reads TGTGCCAGCACCGGGCCAGCTAACTATGGCTACACCTTC. Its protein is CASTGPANYGYTF.

The chain joins TRBV7-9 to TRBJ1-2; perhaps TRBD1 as D (5 bases). The CDR3 is 13 amino acids. CDR1 is SEHNR, CDR2 FQNEAQ, per germline (reference sequence). Deletions cut 8 bases from V and 0 bases from J, with 10 bases between. CDR3: CASDWGANYGYTF. The CDR3 DNA follows: TGTGCCAGCGATTGGGGGGCTAACTATGGCTACACCTTC.

The chain combines TRBV12-3 or TRBV12-4 with TRBJ2-2; D gene ambiguous. There are 12 residues in the CDR3. The germline V and J ends were trimmed by 8 bases and 5 bases, with 9 bases remaining between them. The CDR3 coding sequence is TGTGCCAGCTGCACCGGGACCGGGGAGCTGTTTTTT. It specifies CASCTGTGELFF.

The chain recombines TRBV30 with TRBJ2-7; a possible D gene is TRBD1 (5 bases). This CDR3 has 13 residues. Trimming took 6 bases from V and 3 from J, leaving 15 bases between them. In germline, CDR1 is GTSNPN, CDR2 SVGIG (reference sequence). In DNA, the CDR3 is TGTGCCTGCCAGACCATACAGGTCTACGAGCAGTACTTC. Protein product: CACQTIQVYEQYF.

This chain connects TRBV15 to TRBJ2-1; TRBD2 aligns across 10 bases. Germline lookup yields CDR1 LNHNV and CDR2 YYDKDF (reference sequence). The junction had 2 bases not matched to a gene; V was cut back by 3 bases and J by 3 bases. The CDR3 contains 15 residues. The DNA of the CDR3 is TGTGCCACCAGCAGCGGACTAGCGGACTACAATGAGCAGTTCTTC. The encoded protein is CATSSGLADYNEQFF.

The chain couples TRBV7-8 to TRBJ1-6; D may be TRBD1 (5 bases). The ends were cut back, 0 bases at V and 4 bases at J, with 22 bases in the middle. Germline V lookup: CDR1 SGHVS, CDR2 FQNEAQ. This CDR3 has 20 amino acids. CDR3 region: CASSLALTGAPSVYNSPLHF. The CDR3 DNA reads as TGTGCCAGCAGCTTAGCATTAACAGGTGCCCCATCCGTATATAATTCACCCCTCCACTTT. Drawing the rest from reference TRBV7-8 and TRBJ1-6, the complete variable domain is GAGVSQSPRYKVAKRGQDVALRCDPISGHVSLFWYQQALGQGPEFLTYFQNEAQLDKSGLPSDRFFAERPEGSVSTLKIQRTQQEDSAVYLCASSLALTGAPSVYNSPLHFGNGTRLTVT.

The chain joins TRBV13 to TRBJ2-1, with 11 nucleotides matching TRBD2. J lost 9 bases, V lost 5 bases, and 6 bases had no gene match. The CDR3 sequence is 14 residues long. The V gene's germline CDR1 is PRHDT and CDR2 FYEKMQ (reference sequence). CDR3 region: CASSLTSGEVEQFF. The CDR3 nucleotides are TGTGCCAGCAGCCTGACTAGCGGGGAGGTTGAGCAGTTCTTC.

The J gene is TRBJ2-5, the V gene TRBV7-8, with D maybe TRBD2 (6 bases). The CDR3 contains 17 residues. The V gene's germline CDR1 is SGHVS and CDR2 FQNEAQ. Deletions cut 4 bases from V and 3 bases from J, with 21 bases between. The CDR3 nucleotides read TGTGCCAGCAGCTACCCTTATAGCGGTCGGAATGAAGAGACCCAGTACTTC. Protein product: CASSYPYSGRNEETQYF.

This chain links TRBV7-9 with TRBJ2-2, with D uncertain. CDR1 is SEHNR and CDR2 is FQNEAQ in the germline V gene (reference sequence). The CDR3 spans 14 residues. Trimming took off 5 bases at V and 7 bases at J, with 14 bases between the two ends. The CDR3 DNA is TGTGCCAGCAGCCCAAGGCCGGTGAACGGGGAGCTGTTTTTT. It translates to CASSPRPVNGELFF.

The chain carries TRBV2 and TRBJ2-7, with 9 positions matching TRBD1. V dropped 11 bases and J dropped 5; count of bases not matched to a gene: 13. CDR1 and CDR2 from the germline V gene are SNHLY and FYNNEI. CDR3 length: 14 amino acids. The CDR3 sequence is CAGRTGDLLNEQYF. CDR3 nucleotide sequence: TGTGCCGGACGGACAGGGGATCTTCTCAACGAGCAGTACTTC.

The chain joins TRBV7-2 to TRBJ2-2; TRBD2 matches at 7 bases. Germline assignment: CDR1 SGHTA and CDR2 FQGNSA. Unmatched junction bases numbered 12, after V lost 5 bases and J lost 0 bases. CDR3 length: 18 residues. The CDR3 spells CASSRGGAQRPNTGELFF. CDR3 nucleotides: TGTGCCAGCAGCCGGGGAGGGGCCCAACGGCCGAACACCGGGGAGCTGTTTTTT.

This chain's CDR3 is CATSTPNYEQYF. The CDR3 coding sequence is TGTGCCACCAGCACGCCCAACTACGAGCAGTACTTC. The chain combines TRBV15 with TRBJ2-7, with D uncertain. V lost 4 bases and J lost 3, with 7 bases in between. The CDR3 has 12 residues. Germline CDR1 and CDR2: LNHNV and YYDKDF (reference sequence).

The rearrangement links TRBV4-2 to TRBJ1-5; a weak D match, TRBD1 (5 bases). The V gene lost 3 bases and the J gene lost 1 base, with 10 bases spanning the gap. Germline V gene data show CDR1 as LGHNA and CDR2 as YNFKEQ. The CDR3 totals 15 residues. CDR3 DNA: TGTGCCAGCAGCCAGCCCCACAGGAGCAATCAGCCCCAGCATTTT. Amino acid sequence: CASSQPHRSNQPQHF.